Shown below are 20 T cell receptor beta chains from a single sample sequenced in a study of blood T cell repertoires in COVID-19. Sequencing used immunoSEQ multiplex PCR; TCRdb keeps in-frame clones, though not all of them. The table includes 100,000 to 150,000 clones, over 70% detected once. Sequencing input: peripheral blood. The receptors here all came from a man at least 80 years old with active or convalescent COVID-19.

The chain carries TRBV30 and TRBJ2-3; a weak D match, TRBD2 (6 bases). CDR1 is GTSNPN and CDR2 is SVGIG in the germline V gene (reference sequence). The CDR3 contains 12 residues. The ends were cut back, 5 bases at V and 6 bases at J, with 12 bases in the middle. The CDR3 bases are TGTGCCTGGGGTCGGGACTGGGATACGCAGTATTTT. It encodes CAWGRDWDTQYF.

The chain is built from TRBV28 and TRBJ2-1; 7 positions match TRBD2. V lost 1 base to trimming and J lost 6 bases; unmatched junction nucleotides: 6. The CDR3 covers 15 residues. Germline values: CDR1 MDHEN, CDR2 SYDVKM. DNA of the CDR3: TGTGCCAGCAGTTTATTCGGCGGGGGAGCCAATGAGCAGTTCTTC. Protein product: CASSLFGGGANEQFF.

This sequence joins TRBV7-2 and TRBJ2-7; TRBD1 might be the D (7 bases). There are 14 residues in the CDR3. The germline CDR1 and CDR2 sequences are SGHTA and FQGNSA. Trimming removed 4 bases at V and 3 bases at J, with 13 bases between. The CDR3, as DNA: TGTGCCAGCAGCTCGGCGGGACAGATCTACGAGCAGTACTTC. Encoded protein: CASSSAGQIYEQYF. Based on the CDR3 plus reference TRBV7-2 and TRBJ2-7, the full variable domain is GAGVSQSPSNKVTEKGKDVELRCDPISGHTALYWYRQSLGQGLEFLIYFQGNSAPDKSGLPSDRFSAERTGGSVSTLTIQRTQQEDSAVYLCASSSAGQIYEQYFGPGTRLTVT.

The CDR3 DNA follows: TGTGCCACCAGCAGAGTAGGCGGGAACTCACCCCTCCACTTT. Amino acids: CATSRVGGNSPLHF. This chain uses TRBV15 with TRBJ1-6; D is unclear. This CDR3 contains 14 residues. In germline, CDR1 is LNHNV, CDR2 YYDKDF (reference sequence). Trimming removed 1 base at V and 10 bases at J, with 11 bases between.

The chain employs TRBV5-4 and TRBJ2-2; 9 nucleotides line up with TRBD1. V shed 0 bases and J 6 bases; nucleotides not matched to a gene: 3. The CDR3 contains 15 residues. The V gene's germline CDR1 is SGHNT and CDR2 YYREEE (reference sequence). Here the CDR3 reads CASSLGTGVSGELFF. The CDR3, as DNA: TGTGCCAGCAGCTTGGGGACAGGGGTATCCGGGGAGCTGTTTTTT.

The chain has TRBV3-1 (or the pseudogene TRBV3-2) and TRBJ2-5; TRBD2 agrees at 7 bases. Germline CDR1 LGHDT, CDR2 YNNKEL (reference sequence). The CDR3 loop spans 15 amino acids. J was trimmed by 2 bases and V by 1 base; bases with no gene match: 4. The chain's CDR3 is CASSQGWGGQETQYF. CDR3 DNA: TGTGCCAGCAGCCAAGGGTGGGGGGGGCAAGAGACCCAGTACTTC.

This rearrangement joins TRBV5-5 to TRBJ1-1; the match to TRBD1 covers 7 bases. V lost 4 bases to trimming and J lost 1 base; unmatched junction nucleotides: 4. This CDR3 is built from 14 residues. CDR1 is SGHKS, CDR2 YYEKEE, per germline (reference sequence). The CDR3 DNA reads TGTGCCAGCAGCGGGGACAGTTGGAACACTGAAGCTTTCTTT. Translation: CASSGDSWNTEAFF.

The chain links TRBV30 to TRBJ2-7, with D perhaps matching TRBD2 (5 bases). This CDR3 contains 17 residues. CDR1 is GTSNPN and CDR2 is SVGIG in the germline V gene (reference sequence). V was cut by 0 bases and J by 0 bases, with 18 bases left in between. The CDR3 bases are TGTGCCTGGAGTGTAGGGTATTGGGAGATCAGCTCCTACGAGCAGTACTTC. It is translated as CAWSVGYWEISSYEQYF.

The chain has TRBV10-2 and TRBJ1-6; D not certain. With 4 bases removed from V and 0 bases from J, the gap between germline ends came to 13 bases. Germline V CDR1 and CDR2: WSHSY, SAAADI. The CDR3 is 17 residues long. The CDR3 nucleotides read TGCGCCAGCAGTGTGAAAAAAGGGAGCTCCTATAATTCACCCCTCCACTTT. Protein sequence: CASSVKKGSSYNSPLHF.

This chain joins TRBV19 and TRBJ1-2; 10 bases align to TRBD1. The CDR3 spans 14 residues. Germline CDR1 and CDR2: LNHDA and SQIVND (reference sequence). Trimming took 1 base from V and 5 from J; bases not matched to a gene: 1. The CDR3 reads CASSIAGQGYGYTF. DNA of the CDR3: TGTGCCAGTAGTATAGCGGGACAGGGGTATGGCTACACCTTC.

This clone turned up a few times. The J gene is TRBJ2-5, the V gene TRBV30, with 7 bases aligning to TRBD2. The germline gives CDR1 GTSNPN, CDR2 SVGIG (reference sequence). V lost 0 bases and J lost 3; bases outside the gene matches: 4. This CDR3 contains 14 residues. CDR3 protein: CAWSVWSGEETQYF. The CDR3 DNA reads as TGTGCCTGGAGTGTTTGGAGCGGGGAAGAGACCCAGTACTTC.

The gene calls are TRBV25-1 and TRBJ2-3, with 9 bases matching TRBD1. The CDR3 covers 18 residues. Germline CDR1 is MGHDK and CDR2 is SYGVNS. Germline trimming cut 7 bases from V and 3 bases from J; bases unmatched to any gene: 17. DNA for the CDR3: TGTGCCAGCACTCCCGGGACAGGGCGCGGATTCGGTACAGATACGCAGTATTTT. Translated: CASTPGTGRGFGTDTQYF. Full variable domain (remainder filled in from reference TRBV25-1 and TRBJ2-3): EADIYQTPRYLVIGTGKKITLECSQTMGHDKMYWYQQDPGMELHLIHYSYGVNSTEKGDLSSESTVSRIRTEHFPLTLESARPSHTSQYLCASTPGTGRGFGTDTQYFGPGTRLTVL.

The chain employs TRBV23-1 and TRBJ2-5; no clear D. TRBV23-1 is given ORF status, its function remaining uncertain. The CDR3 runs 17 residues. The V end lost 0 bases, the J end lost 1 base, and 15 bases lay between the germline ends. This CDR3 is CASSQSSSAKLQETQYF. The CDR3 DNA follows: TGCGCCAGCAGTCAATCTTCGAGCGCCAAACTCCAAGAGACCCAGTACTTC.

The chain has TRBV6-5 and TRBJ2-2; perhaps TRBD1 as D (5 bases). Germline V CDR1 and CDR2: MNHEY, SVGAGI. The ends were cut back, 0 bases at V and 4 bases at J, with 12 bases in the middle. CDR3 length: 16 amino acids. The chain's CDR3 is CASSYSKGRVTGELFF. The CDR3 bases are TGTGCCAGCAGTTACTCGAAGGGGCGCGTCACCGGGGAGCTGTTTTTT.

The chain uses TRBV24-1 and TRBJ2-3, with TRBD2 identical over 11 bases. The CDR3 spans 15 residues. The V segment lost 3 bases and the J segment 9 bases; nucleotides outside the gene matches: 7. Germline V gene data show CDR1 as KGHDR and CDR2 as SFDVKD. CDR3 sequence reads: CATSDGATSGETQYF. The CDR3 DNA sequence: TGTGCCACCAGTGATGGCGCGACTAGCGGGGAAACGCAGTATTTT.

The chain couples TRBV9 to TRBJ2-1; a possible D gene is TRBD2 (5 bases). V was pared by 4 bases and J by 3 bases, with 11 bases between. CDR1 is SGDLS, CDR2 YYNGEE, per germline. The CDR3 loop spans 14 amino acids. The CDR3 nucleotides are TGTGCCAGCAGCACGGGAATGTTCTACAATGAGCAGTTCTTC. Its translation is CASSTGMFYNEQFF.

This chain uses TRBV4-3 with TRBJ2-7, with 7 nucleotides matching TRBD2. The germline gives CDR1 LGHNA, CDR2 YSLEER. The CDR3 extends over 16 amino acids. The ends lost 0 bases at V and 9 bases at J; junction bases unmatched: 14. CDR3 bases: TGCGCCAGCAGCCAAGATATCGGCGGGGGAGCCGGGTGGCAGTACTTC. Translating gives CASSQDIGGGAGWQYF.

The rearrangement joins TRBV20-1 to TRBJ2-5, with D uncertain. This CDR3 contains 11 residues. Between the trimmed V and J ends, which lost 3 bases and 4 bases, there was a span of 6 bases. Germline loops: CDR1 DFQATT, CDR2 SNEGSKA (reference sequence). CDR3 nucleotide sequence: TGCAGTGCTAGGTCGGGAGAGACCCAGTACTTC. Amino acids: CSARSGETQYF.

This chain joins TRBV27 and TRBJ1-1, with TRBD1 identical over 10 bases. CDR1 MNHEY and CDR2 SMNVEV come from the germline V gene (reference sequence). Trimming cost V 6 bases and J 0 bases; bases outside gene matches: 10. The CDR3 extends over 17 amino acids. This CDR3 is CASRPRQGARMNTEAFF. CDR3 sequence (DNA): TGTGCCAGCAGACCCCGACAGGGGGCAAGAATGAACACTGAAGCTTTCTTT.

The V and J genes are TRBV5-4 and TRBJ2-7; weak D call: TRBD2 (5 bases). This CDR3 contains 13 residues. V dropped 2 bases and J dropped 1 base, with 7 bases sitting between them. Germline CDR1 and CDR2: SGHNT and YYREEE (reference sequence). The CDR3 reads CASSFTGSYEQYF. The DNA of the CDR3 is TGTGCCAGCAGCTTTACGGGATCCTACGAGCAGTACTTC.